These 28 T cell receptor beta chains were sequenced from one sample in a study of T cell changes during pregnancy in multiple sclerosis. Using immunoSEQ multiplex PCR, the repertoire was profiled, and TCRdb retains in-frame clones only, with some absent. Here the sample spans some 120,000 clones, roughly 95% being singletons. The sample was peripheral blood, taken after pregnancy. The receptors were gathered from a female donor with multiple sclerosis, enrolled in a pregnancy study.

The table lists this clone with a count of one. This chain uses TRBV15 with TRBJ2-5, with D tentatively TRBD1 (5 bases). Trimming took off 0 bases at V and 2 bases at J, with 7 bases between the two ends. This CDR3 has 14 residues. Germline loops: CDR1 LNHNV, CDR2 YYDKDF (reference sequence). CDR3 loop: CATSRDRQQETQYF. CDR3 bases: TGTGCCACCAGCAGAGATAGACAGCAAGAGACCCAGTACTTC.

V is TRBV6-5 and J is TRBJ2-1, with 12 nucleotides matching TRBD2. The CDR3 sequence is 14 residues long. Per germline, CDR1 MNHEY and CDR2 SVGAGI. With 7 bases clipped from V and 9 bases from J, the junction kept 7 bases outside the gene matches. The CDR3 sequence is CASTKLAGGGEQFF. CDR3 nucleotides: TGTGCCAGCACAAAACTAGCGGGAGGTGGTGAGCAGTTCTTC.

CDR3 coding DNA: TGTGCCAGCAGCCCCTCGACCGGGATGGGCTACACCTTC. This gives the protein CASSPSTGMGYTF. J is TRBJ1-2 and V is TRBV5-8; no clear D gene. The germline gives CDR1 SGHTS, CDR2 YDEGEE. There are 13 residues in the CDR3. Trimming removed 4 bases from V and 8 bases from J, with 15 bases in between.

V gene TRBV10-3 combines with J gene TRBJ2-1, with 14 bases aligning to TRBD2. The CDR3 sequence is 12 residues long. V dropped 10 bases and J dropped 9; count of bases not matched to a gene: 2. From germline, CDR1 is ENHRY and CDR2 SYGVKD. Written as DNA, the CDR3 is TGTGCCACAGGACTAGCGGGGGGTGAGCAGTTCTTC. Protein sequence: CATGLAGGEQFF.

The chain recombines TRBV6-6 with TRBJ1-1; the D gene is possibly TRBD1 (5 bases). CDR1 is MNHNY, CDR2 SVGAGI, per germline (reference sequence). This CDR3 is built from 11 residues. V dropped 6 bases and J dropped 7 bases, with 9 bases sitting between them. The CDR3 nucleotides are TGTGCCAGCAGCCGCGACAGTGAAGCTTTCTTT. Protein product: CASSRDSEAFF.

The rearrangement joins TRBV5-1 to TRBJ2-7, with no clear D. V was pared by 1 base and J by 0 bases, with 11 bases between. The CDR3 spans 15 residues. The germline gives CDR1 SGHRS, CDR2 YFSETQ. CDR3 nucleotide sequence: TGCGCCAGCAGCTTGATTGTGGGCACCTCCTACGAGCAGTACTTC. As protein: CASSLIVGTSYEQYF.

The chain employs TRBV5-1 and TRBJ1-1; TRBD1 matches 7 bases. In germline, CDR1 is SGHRS, CDR2 YFSETQ. V was clipped by 2 bases and J by 4 bases; unmatched bases: 2. The CDR3 runs to 13 residues. The CDR3 is CASSLGGITEAFF. In nucleotides, the CDR3 is TGCGCCAGCAGCTTAGGGGGCATCACTGAAGCTTTCTTT.

As DNA, the CDR3 is TGTGCCAGCAGCCGGAACACTGAAGCTTTCTTT. It is translated as CASSRNTEAFF. The genes are TRBV7-2 and TRBJ1-1; unclear D gene. Deletions cut 5 bases from V and 1 base from J, with 2 bases between. CDR1 and CDR2 (germline): SGHTA, FQGNSA. The CDR3 is 11 residues long.

V usage is TRBV6-8 and J usage is TRBJ2-7; D is uncertain. V dropped 2 bases and J dropped 7 bases, with 21 bases sitting between them. Germline CDR1 reads MNHGY; CDR2 reads SAAAGT. This CDR3 has 16 residues. The CDR3 nucleotides are TGTGCCAGCAGTTACCATGTGGTCGTCGGAGCGCAGGAGCAGTACTTC. Amino acids: CASSYHVVVGAQEQYF.

The V gene is TRBV9, the J gene TRBJ2-7; D gene uncertain. Germline lookup yields CDR1 SGDLS and CDR2 YYNGEE. The CDR3 has 13 residues. Deletions cut 3 bases from V and 9 bases from J, with 16 bases between. CDR3 sequence: CASSGPGETRQYF. CDR3 sequence (DNA): TGTGCCAGCAGCGGGCCCGGAGAGACCCGGCAGTACTTC.

J is TRBJ2-7 and V is TRBV5-1; weak D call: TRBD1 (6 bases). Germline V gene sequence: CDR1 SGHRS, CDR2 YFSETQ. The CDR3 contains 16 residues. The V gene lost 0 bases and the J gene lost 0 bases, with 13 bases spanning the gap. CDR3 in amino acids: CASSLARDRPSYEQYF. Written as DNA, the CDR3 is TGCGCCAGCAGCTTGGCCCGAGACAGGCCCTCCTACGAGCAGTACTTC.

The V gene is TRBV4-1, the J gene TRBJ2-7, with a possible D match to TRBD2 (6 bases). V lost 3 bases and J 3 bases, leaving 18 bases between the germline ends. The CDR3 contains 16 residues. Germline V gene sequence: CDR1 MGHRA, CDR2 YSYEKL. The CDR3 DNA follows: TGCGCCAGCAGCCATAGAGGAGGGCAGAAAAACTACGAGCAGTACTTC. It translates to CASSHRGGQKNYEQYF.

The V call is TRBV7-8, the J call TRBJ2-1; 9 bases are a match to TRBD2. The CDR3 spans 15 residues. Unmatched junction bases numbered 5, after V lost 4 bases and J lost 4 bases. Per germline, CDR1 SGHVS and CDR2 FQNEAQ. The CDR3 DNA follows: TGTGCCAGCAGCTCGCGGGAGGGCCCTTACAATGAGCAGTTCTTC. As protein: CASSSREGPYNEQFF.

The V gene is TRBV6-1, the J gene TRBJ2-2, with D perhaps matching TRBD1 (6 bases). This CDR3 is 14 amino acids long. Per the germline V gene, CDR1 is MNHNS and CDR2 is SASEGT. The germline V and J ends were trimmed by 8 bases and 6 bases, with 16 bases remaining between them. DNA of the CDR3: TGTGCCAGCGATAGCCAGGGGATCTCCGGGGAGCTGTTTTTT. Translation: CASDSQGISGELFF.

V usage is TRBV28 and J usage is TRBJ1-5; the match to TRBD1 covers 7 bases. CDR1 and CDR2 from the germline V gene are MDHEN and SYDVKM. Trimming at V came to 2 bases and at J to 2 bases, leaving 3 bases not matched to a gene. This CDR3 is 15 amino acids long. CDR3 DNA sequence: TGTGCCAGCAGTTTACAGGGGGAGGGCAATCAGCCCCAGCATTTT. Protein sequence: CASSLQGEGNQPQHF.

The rearrangement joins TRBV29-1 to TRBJ2-7; D is possibly TRBD2 (6 bases). The CDR3 contains 12 residues. Deletions cut 4 bases from V and 1 base from J, with 8 bases between. The V gene's germline CDR1 is SQVTM and CDR2 ANQGSEA. CDR3 loop: CSVGGTSYEQYF. DNA of the CDR3: TGCAGCGTTGGAGGGACTTCCTACGAGCAGTACTTC.

The V call is TRBV6-1, the J call TRBJ1-4, with 9 positions matching TRBD1. The V gene's germline CDR1 is MNHNS and CDR2 SASEGT. Trimming at V came to 3 bases and at J to 6 bases, leaving 2 bases not matched to a gene. The CDR3 is 14 residues long. The CDR3 loop reads CASSEGQGYEKLFF. Here the CDR3 DNA reads TGTGCCAGCAGTGAGGGACAGGGCTATGAAAAACTGTTTTTT.

Comment on this clone: Distinct nucleotide sequences in the sample also encode this CDR3. V is TRBV4-3 and J is TRBJ1-1; tentative D call: TRBD1 (6 bases). There are 15 residues in the CDR3. Germline V CDR1 and CDR2: LGHNA, YSLEER. Trimming took 3 bases from V and 1 from J, leaving 12 bases between them. The CDR3 sequence is CASSHDGTTNTEAFF. The CDR3 coding sequence is TGCGCCAGCAGCCACGACGGGACAACGAACACTGAAGCTTTCTTT.

The chain couples TRBV5-6 to TRBJ1-1; 8 bases are a match to TRBD1. The CDR3 totals 13 residues. V lost 0 bases to trimming and J lost 9 bases; unmatched junction nucleotides: 4. Germline V gene data show CDR1 as SGHDT and CDR2 as YYEEEE. This CDR3 reads CASSLEQGGKAFF. CDR3 in DNA: TGTGCCAGCAGCTTGGAACAGGGGGGGAAAGCTTTCTTT.

This clone was counted between two and nine times. The rearrangement links TRBV28 to TRBJ1-1; D gene ambiguous. The CDR3 loop spans 14 amino acids. Germline CDR1 is MDHEN and CDR2 is SYDVKM. V lost 8 bases, J lost 0 bases, and 13 bases lay in between. This chain's CDR3 is CASSEVTMNTEAFF. CDR3 nucleotides: TGTGCCAGCTCAGAGGTGACCATGAACACTGAAGCTTTCTTT.

This chain uses TRBV4-2 with TRBJ2-7, with 10 bases aligning to TRBD2. This CDR3 has 20 residues. Per the germline V gene, CDR1 is LGHNA and CDR2 is YNFKEQ. Germline trimming cut 0 bases from V and 2 bases from J; bases unmatched to any gene: 16. CDR3 sequence: CASSQDLQTSGIGLTYEQYF. As DNA, the CDR3 is TGTGCCAGCAGCCAAGATTTGCAAACTAGCGGGATTGGATTAACCTACGAGCAGTACTTC.

This chain connects TRBV9 to TRBJ1-1; D unresolved. Germline loops: CDR1 SGDLS, CDR2 YYNGEE. V shed 0 bases and J shed 2 bases, with 8 bases lying between them. This CDR3 has 14 residues. The CDR3 nucleotides read TGTGCCAGCAGCGTAGATGCGGGTAACACTGAAGCTTTCTTT. This translates into CASSVDAGNTEAFF.

In its sample, this clone was seen a few times. The gene calls are TRBV4-2 and TRBJ1-1, with TRBD1 as a possible D gene (5 bases). This CDR3 is 14 amino acids long. Germline assignment: CDR1 LGHNA and CDR2 YNFKEQ. The ends were cut back, 0 bases at V and 8 bases at J, with 13 bases in the middle. This CDR3 is CASSQDQGDPEAFF. For the CDR3, the DNA is TGTGCCAGCAGCCAAGATCAAGGGGATCCCGAAGCTTTCTTT.

The chain is built from TRBV2 and TRBJ2-7, with 10 bases fitting TRBD2. Germline V gives CDR1 SNHLY, CDR2 FYNNEI. The CDR3 is 15 residues long. With 2 bases clipped from V and 5 bases from J, the junction kept 6 bases outside the gene matches. The DNA of the CDR3 is TGTGCCAGCAGTGAACGGGCTAGCGGGAGAGACGAGCAGTACTTC. It is translated as CASSERASGRDEQYF.

V and J are TRBV14 and TRBJ2-5, with 8 positions matching TRBD2. CDR3 size: 16 residues. J lost 5 bases, V lost 4 bases, and 12 bases had no gene match. CDR1 and CDR2 from the germline V gene are SGHDN and FVKESK. In DNA, the CDR3 is TGTGCCAGCAGCCGCCACGGACTAGCAGTAGGGGAGACCCAGTACTTC. It yields the protein CASSRHGLAVGETQYF.

The chain carries TRBV25-1 and TRBJ2-1; a possible D gene is TRBD2 (6 bases). V was pared by 1 base and J by 4 bases, with 8 bases between. There are 14 residues in the CDR3. From germline, CDR1 is MGHDK and CDR2 SYGVNS. CDR3: CASSELADYNEQFF. CDR3 DNA: TGTGCCAGCAGTGAATTAGCGGATTACAATGAGCAGTTCTTC.

The chain uses TRBV2 and TRBJ2-7; perhaps TRBD1 as D (5 bases). With 6 bases removed from V and 3 bases from J, the gap between germline ends came to 12 bases. The CDR3 is 13 residues long. Germline lookup yields CDR1 SNHLY and CDR2 FYNNEI. The CDR3: CASRLTVIYEQYF. Written as DNA, the CDR3 is TGTGCCAGCAGACTGACAGTAATCTACGAGCAGTACTTC.

The V call is TRBV6-5, the J call TRBJ1-2, with unresolved D. Germline assignment: CDR1 MNHEY and CDR2 SVGAGI. With 6 bases removed from V and 7 bases from J, the gap between germline ends came to 18 bases. This CDR3 is 14 amino acids long. As DNA, the CDR3 is TGTGCCAGCAGGCCACCTTCAGGCGTTGGTGGCTACACCTTC. Amino acid sequence: CASRPPSGVGGYTF.